The 16 T cell receptor beta chains presented below share a single source sample, sequenced in a study of blood T cell repertoires in COVID-19 (dated by TCRdb to about 2020). Libraries were prepared through the immunoSEQ multiplex PCR assay. TCRdb took over this immuneACCESS table, retaining in-frame rearrangements with V and J assigned. Such tables are incomplete; in checked studies, under half of the missing clones stem from an unresolved V gene, and the remainder is unexplained. The sample table contains fewer than 300,000 clones; only one count was recorded for around nine tenths of them. The ten largest clones represent 8% to 10% of the sample. Sequences were obtained from PBMCs or T cells enriched from blood (not recorded which). Receptor source: a man between 35 and 55 years old who had recovered from COVID-19.

V usage is TRBV28 and J usage is TRBJ1-2; unclear D gene. There are 15 residues in the CDR3. Trimming took 3 bases from V and 7 from J, leaving 18 bases between them. Germline V gene sequence: CDR1 MDHEN, CDR2 SYDVKM. The CDR3 region has the DNA TGTGCCAGCAGTTTGACGAGGCCCGCTGCGGGTGGCTACACCTTC. Translating it yields CASSLTRPAAGGYTF.

This chain's CDR3 is CASSEPAAGDYEQYF. DNA for the CDR3: TGTGCCAGCAGTGAACCTGCGGCAGGGGACTACGAGCAGTACTTC. This chain uses TRBV25-1 with TRBJ2-7, with D maybe TRBD1 (6 bases). The germline gives CDR1 MGHDK, CDR2 SYGVNS. CDR3 size: 15 residues. The V gene lost 2 bases and the J gene lost 3 bases, with 14 bases spanning the gap.

The rearrangement joins TRBV19 to TRBJ2-1; 8 nucleotides agree with TRBD2. The CDR3 has 14 amino acids. Germline-derived CDR1 and CDR2 are LNHDA and SQIVND (reference sequence). The V and J ends lost 2 bases and 10 bases, in that order; junction bases with no gene match: 7. CDR3 in DNA: TGTGCCAGTAGTATACAAGCGGGGGAAGGGGAGCAGTTCTTC. Amino acid sequence: CASSIQAGEGEQFF.

This chain joins TRBV30 and TRBJ1-3; tentatively, D is TRBD1 (6 bases). With 3 bases removed from V and 3 bases from J, the gap between germline ends came to 12 bases. The CDR3 loop spans 14 amino acids. Per the germline V gene, CDR1 is GTSNPN and CDR2 is SVGIG (reference sequence). The DNA of the CDR3 is TGTGCCTGGAGAGCCGGACAGCTTGGAAACACCATATATTTT. It translates to CAWRAGQLGNTIYF. Drawing the rest from reference TRBV30 and TRBJ1-3, the complete variable domain is SQTIHQWPATLVQPVGSPLSLECTVEGTSNPNLYWYRQAAGRGLQLLFYSVGIGQISSEVPQNLSASRPQDRQFILSSKKLLLSDSGFYLCAWRAGQLGNTIYFGEGSWLTVV.

This chain links TRBV7-9 with TRBJ1-1, with 8 bases that match TRBD1. CDR1 is SEHNR, CDR2 FQNEAQ, per germline (reference sequence). J was trimmed by 4 bases and V by 4 bases; bases with no gene match: 8. The CDR3 runs to 15 residues. The CDR3 nucleotides are TGTGCCAGCAGCTCGGTCAGGGGGCCGGGCACTGAAGCTTTCTTT. It encodes CASSSVRGPGTEAFF.

The chain couples TRBV5-1 to TRBJ2-5, with D possibly being TRBD2 (5 bases). Trimming removed 2 bases from V and 4 bases from J, with 12 bases in between. The CDR3 contains 14 residues. From germline, CDR1 is SGHRS and CDR2 YFSETQ. The CDR3 DNA is TGCGCCAGCAGCTTAGCTAGGGAGAGAGAGACCCAGTACTTC. Its translation is CASSLARERETQYF.

This rearrangement joins TRBV19 to TRBJ1-1; 7 bases are shared with TRBD1. After removal of 5 bases from V and 4 bases from J, the junction contained 4 bases not matched to a gene. The germline V gene has CDR1 LNHDA and CDR2 SQIVND (reference sequence). The CDR3 extends over 13 amino acids. The CDR3 protein is CASSDSGGTEAFF. In DNA form, the CDR3 reads TGTGCCAGTAGTGACTCAGGGGGCACTGAAGCTTTCTTT.

This clone was detected once. The rearrangement joins TRBV11-2 to TRBJ2-2; 7 positions agree with TRBD2. J lost 1 base, V lost 3 bases, and 2 bases had no gene match. The germline gives CDR1 SGHAT, CDR2 FQNNGV. The CDR3 covers 15 residues. This CDR3 reads CASSFRGVNTGELFF. In DNA form, the CDR3 reads TGTGCCAGCAGCTTCCGGGGGGTGAACACCGGGGAGCTGTTTTTT.

The genes are TRBV7-2 and TRBJ1-1, with D perhaps TRBD1 (6 bases). Per germline, CDR1 SGHTA and CDR2 FQGNSA. V shed 6 bases and J shed 8 bases, with 22 bases lying between them. This CDR3 has 15 amino acids. The CDR3 loop is CASRVEDRQSTEAFF. CDR3 nucleotide sequence: TGTGCCAGCAGAGTCGAGGACAGACAGAGCACAGAAGCTTTCTTT.

The CDR3: CASSFRTSGLGTDTQYF. In nucleotides, the CDR3 is TGTGCCAGCAGCTTTCGGACTAGCGGCCTTGGCACAGATACGCAGTATTTT. J is TRBJ2-3 and V is TRBV7-9, with 10 bases lining up with TRBD2. Germline assignment: CDR1 SEHNR and CDR2 FQNEAQ (reference sequence). Losses at the gene ends were 3 bases for V and 1 base for J; bases not matched to a gene: 7. The CDR3 is made up of 17 amino acids.

CDR3 in amino acids: CASSEQQGGTEAFF. CDR3 bases: TGTGCCAGCAGCGAGCAACAGGGTGGCACTGAAGCTTTCTTT. The chain has TRBV9 and TRBJ1-1; D is possibly TRBD1 (6 bases). The CDR3 is 14 residues long. Germline V gene lookup returns CDR1 SGDLS and CDR2 YYNGEE. The ends were cut back, 3 bases at V and 4 bases at J, with 13 bases in the middle.

This chain joins TRBV11-3 and TRBJ2-1, with 11 positions matching TRBD2. The CDR3 consists of 18 residues. The V gene end was trimmed by 5 bases and the J gene end by 2 bases; junction bases not matched to a gene: 11. The V gene's germline CDR1 is SGHNT and CDR2 YENEEA. The CDR3 bases are TGTGCCAGCAGCCCAGTATCGACTAGCGGGGTCACCTACAATGAGCAGTTCTTC. Translation: CASSPVSTSGVTYNEQFF. Filled out from reference TRBV11-3 and TRBJ2-1, the complete variable domain reads EAGVVQSPRYKIIEKKQPVAFWCNPISGHNTLYWYLQNLGQGPELLIRYENEEAVDDSQLPKDRFSAERLKGVDSTLKIQPAELGDSAVYLCASSPVSTSGVTYNEQFFGPGTRLTVL.

The chain employs TRBV6-2 or TRBV6-3 and TRBJ1-1; perhaps TRBD1 as D (5 bases). Germline CDR1 and CDR2: MNHEY and SVGEGT. Trimming took off 2 bases at V and 2 bases at J, with 12 bases between the two ends. CDR3 length: 15 amino acids. The CDR3 DNA sequence: TGTGCCAGCAGTTACACGGGGGGGATAAACACTGAAGCTTTCTTT. This sequence encodes CASSYTGGINTEAFF.

This chain links TRBV11-2 with TRBJ1-4; 12 nucleotides match TRBD1. CDR3 length: 17 residues. CDR1 and CDR2 (germline): SGHAT, FQNNGV. V lost 4 bases and J lost 10; bases outside the gene matches: 13. The CDR3 nucleotides read TGTGCCAGCAGCTCTTACAGGGACAGGGGGCTGATTGGAAAACTGTTTTTT. It yields the protein CASSSYRDRGLIGKLFF.

The sample holds one count of this clone. The V call is TRBV27, the J call TRBJ2-3; D not certain. The CDR3 length is 14 residues. The germline V gene encodes CDR1 MNHEY and CDR2 SMNVEV (reference sequence). V was cut by 5 bases and J by 4 bases, with 13 bases left in between. This CDR3 is CASSPSPSSDTQYF. The CDR3 region has the DNA TGTGCCAGCAGTCCCAGTCCGTCTTCAGATACGCAGTATTTT.

V usage is TRBV27 and J usage is TRBJ2-5; TRBD2 matches 12 bases. V lost 6 bases and J lost 5; bases outside the gene matches: 10. The length of the CDR3 is 16 residues. Germline V gene lookup returns CDR1 MNHEY and CDR2 SMNVEV (reference sequence). In nucleotides, the CDR3 is TGTGCCAGCAGGCGACGGACTAGCGGGGTCGGTGAGACCCAGTACTTC. This codes for CASRRRTSGVGETQYF.